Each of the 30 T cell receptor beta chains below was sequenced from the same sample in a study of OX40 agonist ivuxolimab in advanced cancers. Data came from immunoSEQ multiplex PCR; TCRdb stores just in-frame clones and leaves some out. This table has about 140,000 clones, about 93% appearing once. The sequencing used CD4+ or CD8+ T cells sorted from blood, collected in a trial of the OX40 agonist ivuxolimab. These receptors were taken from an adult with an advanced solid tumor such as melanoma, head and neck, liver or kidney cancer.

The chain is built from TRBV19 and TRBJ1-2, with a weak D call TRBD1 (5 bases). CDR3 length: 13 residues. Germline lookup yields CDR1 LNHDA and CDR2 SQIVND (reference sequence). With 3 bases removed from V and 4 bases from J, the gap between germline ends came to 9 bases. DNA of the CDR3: TGTGCCAGTAGTATCCAGGGAGGCTATGGCTACACCTTC. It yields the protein CASSIQGGYGYTF. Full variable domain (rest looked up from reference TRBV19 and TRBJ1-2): DGGITQSPKYLFRKEGQNVTLSCEQNLNHDAMYWYRQDPGQGLRLIYYSQIVNDFQKGDIAEGYSVSREKKESFPLTVTSAQKNPTAFYLCASSIQGGYGYTFGSGTRLTVV.

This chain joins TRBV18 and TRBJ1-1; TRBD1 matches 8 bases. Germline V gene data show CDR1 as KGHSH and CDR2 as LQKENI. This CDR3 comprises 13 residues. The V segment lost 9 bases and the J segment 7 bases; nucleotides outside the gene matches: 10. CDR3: CASSTGEKFEAFF. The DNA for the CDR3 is TGTGCCAGTTCGACAGGGGAAAAATTTGAAGCTTTCTTT. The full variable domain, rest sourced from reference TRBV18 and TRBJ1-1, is NAGVMQNPRHLVRRRGQEARLRCSPMKGHSHVYWYRQLPEEGLKFMVYLQKENIIDESGMPKERFSAEFPKEGPSILRIQQVVRGDSAAYFCASSTGEKFEAFFGQGTRLTVV.

CDR3 sequence (DNA): TGTGCCAGCAGGCGTACTAGCGGAGCCCCTGAGACCCAGTACTTC. Its translation is CASRRTSGAPETQYF. The chain has TRBV7-2 and TRBJ2-5; the match to TRBD2 covers 8 bases. This CDR3 spans 15 amino acids. The J segment lost 5 bases and the V segment lost 6 bases, leaving 11 bases of the junction unmatched. In germline, CDR1 is SGHTA, CDR2 FQGNSA.

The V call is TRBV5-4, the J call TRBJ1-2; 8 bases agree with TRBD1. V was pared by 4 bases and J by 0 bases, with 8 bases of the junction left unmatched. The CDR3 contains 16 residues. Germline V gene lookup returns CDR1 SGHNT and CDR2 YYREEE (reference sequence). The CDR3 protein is CASSHRGQGPNYGYTF. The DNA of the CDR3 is TGTGCCAGCAGCCATAGAGGACAGGGCCCTAACTATGGCTACACCTTC. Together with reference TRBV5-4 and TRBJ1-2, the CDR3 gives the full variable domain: ETGVTQSPTHLIKTRGQQVTLRCSSQSGHNTVSWYQQALGQGPQFIFQYYREEENGRGNFPPRFSGLQFPNYSSELNVNALELDDSALYLCASSHRGQGPNYGYTFGSGTRLTVV.

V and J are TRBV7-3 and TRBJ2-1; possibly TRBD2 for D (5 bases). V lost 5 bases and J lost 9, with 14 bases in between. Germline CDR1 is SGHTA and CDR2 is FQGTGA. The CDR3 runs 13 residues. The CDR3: CASSPPGRGEQFF. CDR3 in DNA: TGTGCCAGCAGCCCCCCAGGCCGGGGTGAGCAGTTCTTC.

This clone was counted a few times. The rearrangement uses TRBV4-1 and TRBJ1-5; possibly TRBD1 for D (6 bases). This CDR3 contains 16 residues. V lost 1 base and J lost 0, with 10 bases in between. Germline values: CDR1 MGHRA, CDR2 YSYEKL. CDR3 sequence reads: CASSQVGAYSNQPQHF. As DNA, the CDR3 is TGCGCCAGCAGCCAAGTGGGGGCCTATAGCAATCAGCCCCAGCATTTT.

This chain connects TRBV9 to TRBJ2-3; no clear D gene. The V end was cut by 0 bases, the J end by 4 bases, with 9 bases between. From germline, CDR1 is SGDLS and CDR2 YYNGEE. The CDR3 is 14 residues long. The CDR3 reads CASSVEGHSDTQYF. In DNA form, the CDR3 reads TGTGCCAGCAGCGTAGAAGGCCATTCAGATACGCAGTATTTT.

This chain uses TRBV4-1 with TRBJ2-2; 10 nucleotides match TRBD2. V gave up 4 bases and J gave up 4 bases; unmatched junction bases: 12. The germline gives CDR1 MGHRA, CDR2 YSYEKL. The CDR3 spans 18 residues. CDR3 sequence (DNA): TGCGCCAGCAGCCGAACCCCACTAGCGGGGTCTGGCACCGGGGAGCTGTTTTTT. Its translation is CASSRTPLAGSGTGELFF.

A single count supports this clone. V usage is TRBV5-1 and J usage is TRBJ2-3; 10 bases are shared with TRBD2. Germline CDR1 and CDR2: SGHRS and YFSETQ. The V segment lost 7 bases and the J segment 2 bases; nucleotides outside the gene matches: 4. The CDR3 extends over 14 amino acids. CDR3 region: CASRTSGLTDTQYF. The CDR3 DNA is TGCGCCAGCCGGACTAGCGGCCTCACAGATACGCAGTATTTT. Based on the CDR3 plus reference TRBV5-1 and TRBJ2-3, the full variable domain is KAGVTQTPRYLIKTRGQQVTLSCSPISGHRSVSWYQQTPGQGLQFLFEYFSETQRNKGNFPGRFSGRQFSNSRSEMNVSTLELGDSALYLCASRTSGLTDTQYFGPGTRLTVL.

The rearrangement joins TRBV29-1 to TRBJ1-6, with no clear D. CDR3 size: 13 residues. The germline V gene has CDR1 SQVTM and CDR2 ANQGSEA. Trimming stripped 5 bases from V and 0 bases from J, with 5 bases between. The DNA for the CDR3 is TGCAGCGTTAGAAGCTCCTATAATTCACCCCTCCACTTT. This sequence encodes CSVRSSYNSPLHF.

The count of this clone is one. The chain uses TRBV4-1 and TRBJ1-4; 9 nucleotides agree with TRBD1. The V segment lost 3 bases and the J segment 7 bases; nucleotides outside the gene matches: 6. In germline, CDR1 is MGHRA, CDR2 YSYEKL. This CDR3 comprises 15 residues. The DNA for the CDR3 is TGCGCCAGCAGCCACCTACAGGGGGCGGGTGAAAAACTGTTTTTT. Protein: CASSHLQGAGEKLFF.

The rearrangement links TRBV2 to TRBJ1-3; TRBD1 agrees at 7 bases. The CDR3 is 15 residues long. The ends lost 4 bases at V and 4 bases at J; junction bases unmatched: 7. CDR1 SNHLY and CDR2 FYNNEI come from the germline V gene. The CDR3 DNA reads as TGTGCCAGCAGTGTCAACACGGGACAGGGAAACACCATATATTTT. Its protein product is CASSVNTGQGNTIYF.

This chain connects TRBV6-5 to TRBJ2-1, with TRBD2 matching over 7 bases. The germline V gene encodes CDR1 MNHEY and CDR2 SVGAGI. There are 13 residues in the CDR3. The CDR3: CVPKEAGYNEQFF. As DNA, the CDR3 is TGTGTCCCTAAGGAAGCGGGGTACAATGAGCAGTTCTTC.

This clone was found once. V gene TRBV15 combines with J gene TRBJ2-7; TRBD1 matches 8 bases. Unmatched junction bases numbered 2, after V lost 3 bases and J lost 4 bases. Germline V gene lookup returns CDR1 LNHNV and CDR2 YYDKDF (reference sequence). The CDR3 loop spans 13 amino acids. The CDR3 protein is CATSRDRDYEQYF. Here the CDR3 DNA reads TGTGCCACCAGCAGGGACAGGGATTACGAGCAGTACTTC.

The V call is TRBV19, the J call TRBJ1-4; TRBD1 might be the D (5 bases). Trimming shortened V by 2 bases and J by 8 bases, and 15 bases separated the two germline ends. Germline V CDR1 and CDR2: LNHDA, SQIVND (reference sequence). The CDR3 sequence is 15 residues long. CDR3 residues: CASSITGAGREKLFF. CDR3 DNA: TGTGCCAGTAGTATAACCGGGGCCGGCAGGGAAAAACTGTTTTTT.

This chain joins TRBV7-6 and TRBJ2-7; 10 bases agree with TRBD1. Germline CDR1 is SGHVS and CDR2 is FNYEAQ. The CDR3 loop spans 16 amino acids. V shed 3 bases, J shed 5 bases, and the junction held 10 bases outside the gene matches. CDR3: CASSFLLGQGKDEQYF. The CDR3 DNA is TGTGCCAGCAGCTTTCTCTTGGGACAGGGGAAGGACGAGCAGTACTTC.

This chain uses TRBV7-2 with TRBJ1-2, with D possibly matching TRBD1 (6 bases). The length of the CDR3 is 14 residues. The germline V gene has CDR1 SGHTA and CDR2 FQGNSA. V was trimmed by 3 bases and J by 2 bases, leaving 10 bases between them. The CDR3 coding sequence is TGTGCCAGCAGCTTTGGACAGTGGAACTATGGCTACACCTTC. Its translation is CASSFGQWNYGYTF.

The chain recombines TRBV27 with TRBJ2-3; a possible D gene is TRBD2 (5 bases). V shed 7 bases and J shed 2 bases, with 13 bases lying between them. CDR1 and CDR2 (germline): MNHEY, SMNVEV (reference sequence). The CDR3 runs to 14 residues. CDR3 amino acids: CASIWESATDTQYF. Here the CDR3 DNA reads TGTGCCAGCATCTGGGAGTCAGCCACAGATACGCAGTATTTT.

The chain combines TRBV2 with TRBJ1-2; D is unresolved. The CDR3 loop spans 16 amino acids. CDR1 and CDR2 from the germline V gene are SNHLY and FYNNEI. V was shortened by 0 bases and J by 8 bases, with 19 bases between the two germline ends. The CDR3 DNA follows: TGTGCCAGCAGTGAAGCGCTTGGGAGGGCGTTTAGGGGCTACACCTTC. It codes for CASSEALGRAFRGYTF.

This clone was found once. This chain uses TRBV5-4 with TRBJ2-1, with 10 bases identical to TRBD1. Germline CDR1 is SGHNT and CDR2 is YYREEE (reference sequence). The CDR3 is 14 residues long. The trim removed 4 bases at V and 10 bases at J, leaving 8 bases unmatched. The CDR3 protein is CASSQRDRGGEQFF. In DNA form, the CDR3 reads TGTGCCAGCAGCCAAAGGGACAGGGGTGGGGAGCAGTTCTTC.

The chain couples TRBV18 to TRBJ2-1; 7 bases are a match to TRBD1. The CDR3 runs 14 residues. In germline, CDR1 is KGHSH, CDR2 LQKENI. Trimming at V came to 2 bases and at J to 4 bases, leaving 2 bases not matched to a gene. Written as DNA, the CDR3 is TGTGCCAGCTCACCAAAGACAGGGTACAATGAGCAGTTCTTC. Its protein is CASSPKTGYNEQFF.

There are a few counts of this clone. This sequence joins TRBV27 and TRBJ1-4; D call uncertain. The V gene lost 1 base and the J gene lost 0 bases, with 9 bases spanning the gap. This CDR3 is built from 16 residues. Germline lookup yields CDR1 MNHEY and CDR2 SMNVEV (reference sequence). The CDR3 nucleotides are TGTGCCAGCAGTTTATGGCCAGGAGCAACTAATGAAAAACTGTTTTTT. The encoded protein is CASSLWPGATNEKLFF.

This chain's CDR3 is CASSLLRFGALPTLNYGYTF. The CDR3 DNA reads TGTGCCAGCAGTTTATTAAGATTCGGAGCCCTTCCTACCCTAAACTATGGCTACACCTTC. This rearrangement joins TRBV28 to TRBJ1-2; D uncertain. This CDR3 region has 20 residues. Germline V gene lookup returns CDR1 MDHEN and CDR2 SYDVKM. V dropped 1 base and J dropped 2 bases, with 26 bases sitting between them.

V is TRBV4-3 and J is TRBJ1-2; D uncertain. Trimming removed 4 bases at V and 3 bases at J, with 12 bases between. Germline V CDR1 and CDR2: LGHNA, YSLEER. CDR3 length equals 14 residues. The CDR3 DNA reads TGCGCCAGCAGCCGAGGAGTCCGGGACTATGGCTACACCTTC. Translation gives CASSRGVRDYGYTF.

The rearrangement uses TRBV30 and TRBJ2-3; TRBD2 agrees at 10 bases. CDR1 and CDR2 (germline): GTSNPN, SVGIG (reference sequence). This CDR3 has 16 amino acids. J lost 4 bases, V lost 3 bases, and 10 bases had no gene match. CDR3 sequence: CAWSFGASGSPDTQYF. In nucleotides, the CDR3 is TGTGCCTGGAGCTTTGGGGCTAGCGGGAGCCCAGATACGCAGTATTTT.

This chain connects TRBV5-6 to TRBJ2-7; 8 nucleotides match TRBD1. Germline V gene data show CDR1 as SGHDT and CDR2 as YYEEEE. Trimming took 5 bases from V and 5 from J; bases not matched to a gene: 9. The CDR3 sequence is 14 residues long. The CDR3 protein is CASRAPGGFHEQYF. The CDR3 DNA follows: TGTGCCAGCAGGGCGCCAGGGGGCTTCCACGAGCAGTACTTC.

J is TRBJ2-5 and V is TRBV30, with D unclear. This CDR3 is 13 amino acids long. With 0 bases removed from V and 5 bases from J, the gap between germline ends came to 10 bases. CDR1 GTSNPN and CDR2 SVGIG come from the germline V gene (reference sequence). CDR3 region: CAWSVVALETQYF. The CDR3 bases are TGTGCCTGGAGTGTAGTAGCCCTGGAGACCCAGTACTTC.

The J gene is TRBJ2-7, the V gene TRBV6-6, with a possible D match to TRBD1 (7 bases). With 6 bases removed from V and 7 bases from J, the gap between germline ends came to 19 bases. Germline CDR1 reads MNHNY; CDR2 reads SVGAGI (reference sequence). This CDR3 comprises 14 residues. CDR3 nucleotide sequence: TGTGCCAGCAGCTTTGGGGCAGGGGGAGGAGAGCAGTACTTC. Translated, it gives CASSFGAGGGEQYF.

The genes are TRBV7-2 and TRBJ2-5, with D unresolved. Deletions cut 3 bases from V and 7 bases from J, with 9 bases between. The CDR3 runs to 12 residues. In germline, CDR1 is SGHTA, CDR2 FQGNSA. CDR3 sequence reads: CASSFLVGTQYF. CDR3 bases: TGTGCCAGCAGCTTTTTGGTCGGGACCCAGTACTTC.

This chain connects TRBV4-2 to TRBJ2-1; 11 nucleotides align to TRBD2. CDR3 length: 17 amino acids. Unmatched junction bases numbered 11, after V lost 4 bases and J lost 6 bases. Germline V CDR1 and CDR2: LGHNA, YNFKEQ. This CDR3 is CASSRNIGTSGSNEQFF. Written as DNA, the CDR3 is TGTGCCAGCAGCCGAAACATCGGGACTAGCGGAAGCAATGAGCAGTTCTTC.